This TCR beta chain appears in the sequencing data of a study of shared clonotypes between healthy human individuals. Looked up from germline, CDR1 is SEHNR and CDR2 is FQNEAQ (reference sequence). The CDR3 covers 14 residues. Concerning this clone itself: The junction does not match germline at one end; this may be a read error.

Assay used: immunoSEQ multiplex PCR; TCRdb lists only in-frame clones, some missing. Of about 670,000 clones in the sample, less than 80% were seen once. The gene calls are TRBV7-9 and TRBJ2-1; D is uncertain. The sequence came from a woman aged 25 to 39 in good health. Sequenced: memory CD4+ T cells sorted from blood. The subset was: CD45RA-negative fraction. The CDR3 DNA sequence: TGTGCCAGCAGCTCCTTAAGCTCCGACAATGAGCAGTTCTTC. This translates into CASSSLSSDNEQFF.